The next 6 T cell receptor beta chains were all read from a single sample in a study of sequential checkpoint blockade in melanoma. Here immunoSEQ multiplex PCR was the method, and the copy in TCRdb shows in-frame clones only, minus some. The sample has over 25,000 clones; approximately 77% are singletons. Treatment in this sample: randomized to nivolumab then ipilimumab (arm A) or the reverse (arm B). The sequenced sample was CD8+ T cells sorted from blood (inferred from file names), obtained from a patient given nivolumab and ipilimumab in sequence. These receptors were taken from a human donor with melanoma.

V gene TRBV5-6 combines with J gene TRBJ2-5; 10 bases are shared with TRBD2. Germline CDR1 is SGHDT and CDR2 is YYEEEE. The CDR3 spans 15 residues. V gave up 1 base and J gave up 5 bases; unmatched junction bases: 5. In nucleotides, the CDR3 is TGTGCCAGCAGCTTGTTAGCGGGAGGAGGTGAGACCCAGTACTTC. Protein product: CASSLLAGGGETQYF.

This clone has only a few counts. This sequence joins TRBV27 and TRBJ1-4; TRBD1 matches 8 bases. CDR1 MNHEY and CDR2 SMNVEV come from the germline V gene (reference sequence). CDR3 size: 16 residues. J lost 3 bases, V lost 3 bases, and 6 bases had no gene match. CDR3 residues: CASSFSPGQANEKLFF. CDR3 bases: TGTGCCAGCAGTTTTTCCCCGGGACAGGCTAATGAAAAACTGTTTTTT.

This chain connects TRBV5-1 to TRBJ1-2; no clear D gene. CDR3 length: 13 amino acids. With 1 base removed from V and 6 bases from J, the gap between germline ends came to 10 bases. The germline CDR1 and CDR2 sequences are SGHRS and YFSETQ. The CDR3 loop reads CASSLSGRHGYTF. The CDR3 DNA reads as TGCGCCAGCAGCTTGAGCGGGAGACATGGCTACACCTTC.

This clone was found a few times. This chain links TRBV28 with TRBJ1-4, with D unresolved. Germline CDR1 is MDHEN and CDR2 is SYDVKM. The CDR3 length is 14 residues. V was trimmed by 5 bases and J by 4 bases, leaving 11 bases between them. The CDR3 DNA reads TGTGCCAGCAGTCCGCGAGGGTTTAATGAAAAACTGTTTTTT. This sequence encodes CASSPRGFNEKLFF.

J is TRBJ2-7 and V is TRBV13; 9 bases align to TRBD1. V was pared by 5 bases and J by 0 bases, with 5 bases of the junction left unmatched. Germline CDR1 and CDR2: PRHDT and FYEKMQ (reference sequence). This CDR3 contains 15 residues. In nucleotides, the CDR3 is TGTGCCAGCAGCCCCAAGGGACAGGGCTCCTACGAGCAGTACTTC. Residues: CASSPKGQGSYEQYF.

This clone was detected a few times. Other DNA sequences in this sample translate to the same CDR3. This rearrangement joins TRBV5-6 to TRBJ2-5, with D hard to call. The CDR3 spans 13 residues. Trimming removed 1 base at V and 2 bases at J, with 6 bases between. Germline-derived CDR1 and CDR2 are SGHDT and YYEEEE. The CDR3 reads CASSLLAQETQYF. DNA for the CDR3: TGTGCCAGCAGCTTGTTAGCACAAGAGACCCAGTACTTC.